The following is a T cell receptor beta chain sequence with its context. No cognate antigen has been identified for it. Per-base qualities were not stored, and no clone one base away is much larger. At diagnosis, tumor, uninvolved tumor-adjacent lung and peripheral blood were collected and then preserved as a mix of FFPE and fresh-frozen material. For TCR repertoire profiling, blood samples were analyzed in the form of peripheral blood mononuclear cells. TCR beta CDR3 regions were sequenced from DNA using the immunoSEQ Assay. On the study's bioinformatics: T cell density was computed as TCR beta template counts normalized to usable DNA estimated by amplifying housekeeping genes. Using the preseqR package, richness was estimated by extrapolating to 120,000 templates for tissue samples and 400,000 templates for PBMC samples. Clonality was taken to be one minus Pielou's evenness. Differential abundance testing on productive amino-acid clonotypes, with a minimum total count of 5 and an alpha of 0.1, was used to identify tissue-enriched TCRs. Repertoire overlap between compartments was quantified with the Jaccard Index and Morisita Overlap Index. GLIPH grouped TCR beta CDR3s together with public tetramer-defined viral CDR3s, and a viral motif had to include at least three viral sequences and also show V-gene enrichment. The clones in this table, taken by TCRdb from immuneACCESS, are in-frame only. Not every clone is retained; where verified, under half of the shortfall comes from an unresolved V gene, and the cause of the rest is unknown. The V and J calls and clone size were taken over from that table, and D and trimming were inferred from the DNA. The sample table holds about 40,000 clones, of which around 86% were seen once. Clones ranked in the top ten supply 5% to 7% of the sample.

This specimen comes from a study of T cells in localized non-small cell lung cancer (dated by TCRdb to about 2020). Regarding the study in general: T cell repertoires of hundreds of early-stage NSCLC patients were analyzed, with tumors being compared against uninvolved tumor-adjacent lungs. The cohort was made up of some 240 treatment-naive NSCLC patients whose localized lung tumors had been resected. Of the NSCLC patients, about 130 were male and roughly 100 were female, and the mean age was approximately 69 years. What the work shows at the level of the full study, not this receptor alone: Longer overall survival was associated with higher T cell density in blood, whereas shorter survival was associated with higher clonality in adjacent lung. Since the design was exploratory, TCR variables were selected using unadjusted p-values with no false-discovery rate correction. Of the top 100 tumor clones, a median of 57 were detected in paired uninvolved adjacent lung; some 28 were also among that lung's top 100. The highest T cell clonality was observed in uninvolved tumor-adjacent lung, where clonality exceeded that of tumor, suggesting that antigenic responses were more focused in uninvolved tumor-adjacent lung. Multi-region tumor sequencing was not performed, so intratumor heterogeneity could not be excluded.

CDR3 length: 15 amino acids, cysteine to phenylalanine. Solely the CDR3 DNA is kept, with 45 bases framed from the first base. For this chain, trimming is 3 bases at the V end and 5 bases at the J end, and the number of junction bases without a gene match is 9. The germline V gene sets CDR1 to SQVTM and CDR2 to ANQGSEA. This sequence originates from a man between 40 and 69 years old with stage I lung adenocarcinoma. The V and J segments used are TRBV29-1 and TRBJ2-2; 7 central bases correspond to TRBD2. The specimen comprised peripheral blood, sampled before any cancer treatment. DNA sequence: TGCAGCGTTGAGGGCCCAGCGGGAAGGACCGGGGAGCTGTTTTTT. It translates as CSVEGPAGRTGELFF.